This T cell receptor (beta chain) was identified in a study of blood T cell repertoires in COVID-19. Study-wide context: Samples of COVID-19 (acute and convalescent) were obtained from the United States, Italy and Spain. T cells, B-cell-depleted T cells, or PBMCs supplied cDNA or gDNA.

In the study's own analysis: Counts of nucleated cells, estimated from reference gene primer amplification, were obtained. TCRdb keeps only in-frame clones here, not all; method: immunoSEQ multiplex PCR. Clone size and the V and J calls come from that table; the DNA yielded D and trimming. The profile covers about 190,000 clones, with 70% to 90% appearing a single time and approximately 4% taken by the ten largest. The source of this sequence is a human donor in a cohort sampled during active COVID-19. The sequenced sample was peripheral blood.

Here the CDR3 DNA reads TGTGCCAGCAGTGACCCAGGGGGCCCTACCTACGAGCAGTACTTC. This encodes CASSDPGGPTYEQYF. This chain connects TRBV6-4 to TRBJ2-7; TRBD1 matches 8 bases. The V segment lost 2 bases and the J segment 2 bases; nucleotides outside the gene matches: 5. Germline values: CDR1 MRHNA, CDR2 SNTAGT. The length of the CDR3 is 15 residues.